The clone carrying this T cell receptor (beta chain) occurred many times. The data are from a study of T cells in Graves' hyperthyroidism and ophthalmopathy. Researchers took RNA transcripts and amplified the TCR beta CDR3 regions from them. Initially, a first-round RT-PCR of the TCR CDR3 employed the HTBI primer set. TCRdb ran MiXCR on the multiplex PCR reads and lists one entry per CDR3 protein. In the table there are about 740,000 distinct CDR3 sequences, 14% of which are singletons. Germline loops: CDR1 DFQATT, CDR2 SNEGSKA (reference sequence). The CDR3 covers 12 residues. The source of this sequence is a woman aged 18-35 years with Graves' hyperthyroidism. Material for sequencing was blood. The chain carries TRBV20-1 and TRBJ2-5; D possibly uses TRBD1 or TRBD2 (5 bases each). CDR3 amino acids: CSYGWGQETQYF. The CDR3 nucleotides are TGCAGCTATGGATGGGGGCAAGAGACCCAGTACTTC.